Below, 12 T cell receptor beta chains from the same sample are listed, as sequenced in a study of OX40 agonist ivuxolimab in advanced cancers. Method: immunoSEQ multiplex PCR; TCRdb's copy keeps in-frame clones and lacks some. The sample records 45,000 to 70,000 clones, 83% being singletons. Material: CD4+ or CD8+ T cells sorted from blood, obtained in a trial of the OX40 agonist ivuxolimab. Every receptor here comes from an adult with an advanced solid tumor such as melanoma, head and neck, liver or kidney cancer.

The gene calls are TRBV11-2 and TRBJ2-7; 10 nucleotides match TRBD2. Per germline, CDR1 SGHAT and CDR2 FQNNGV. The CDR3 has 15 amino acids. The ends lost 6 bases at V and 0 bases at J; junction bases unmatched: 5. The CDR3 DNA reads TGTGCCAGCAGGCGCACTAGCGGGAACTCCTACGAGCAGTACTTC. Its protein product is CASRRTSGNSYEQYF.

The rearrangement links TRBV18 to TRBJ2-1; 14 bases align to TRBD2. V trimming: 4 bases; J trimming: 9 bases; junction bases outside the gene matches: 8. The CDR3 is made up of 16 amino acids. Germline-derived CDR1 and CDR2 are KGHSH and LQKENI. CDR3 sequence: CASSRPGLAGDAEQFF. Written as DNA, the CDR3 is TGTGCCAGCTCACGACCGGGACTAGCGGGAGACGCTGAGCAGTTCTTC. Supplemented by reference TRBV18 and TRBJ2-1, the full variable domain reads NAGVMQNPRHLVRRRGQEARLRCSPMKGHSHVYWYRQLPEEGLKFMVYLQKENIIDESGMPKERFSAEFPKEGPSILRIQQVVRGDSAAYFCASSRPGLAGDAEQFFGPGTRLTVL.

The chain links TRBV7-7 to TRBJ2-5; no reliable D call. The CDR3 spans 14 residues. V lost 4 bases to trimming and J lost 7 bases, with 16 bases between them. CDR1 SSHAT and CDR2 FNYEAQ come from the germline V gene (reference sequence). CDR3 DNA: TGTGCCAGCAGCTCCGCGCTGGTTGATGCGACCCAGTACTTC. Its translation is CASSSALVDATQYF.

The CDR3 nucleotides read TGTGCCAGCAGACATCAGACGGACTTGGAGACCCAGTACTTC. It specifies CASRHQTDLETQYF. V gene TRBV28 combines with J gene TRBJ2-5; the D gene is possibly TRBD2 (5 bases). Trimming took 6 bases from V and 5 from J, leaving 16 bases between them. The CDR3 loop spans 14 amino acids. Germline values: CDR1 MDHEN, CDR2 SYDVKM.

CDR3 residues: CASSMGRDRAYGYTF. The CDR3 DNA reads TGTGCCAGTAGTATGGGTCGGGACAGGGCTTATGGCTACACCTTC. The chain links TRBV19 to TRBJ1-2; 9 bases line up with TRBD1. CDR1 and CDR2 from the germline V gene are LNHDA and SQIVND (reference sequence). Losses at the gene ends were 3 bases for V and 5 bases for J; bases not matched to a gene: 7. There are 15 residues in the CDR3.

The J gene is TRBJ1-2, the V gene TRBV2; 9 bases match TRBD1. CDR3 length: 13 residues. The V gene end was trimmed by 4 bases and the J gene end by 8 bases; junction bases not matched to a gene: 5. Germline CDR1 is SNHLY and CDR2 is FYNNEI. In DNA, the CDR3 is TGTGCCAGCAGTGCGATGGACAGGGGCGGCTACACCTTC. Translation: CASSAMDRGGYTF.

The CDR3 DNA sequence: TGTGCCAGCAGCCCGGGACTAGCTGAAGATACGCAGTATTTT. Its protein is CASSPGLAEDTQYF. The rearrangement uses TRBV5-5 and TRBJ2-3; 9 nucleotides match TRBD2. Looked up from germline, CDR1 is SGHKS and CDR2 is YYEKEE (reference sequence). CDR3 length: 14 residues. Germline trimming cut 4 bases from V and 5 bases from J; bases unmatched to any gene: 5.

The rearrangement links TRBV19 to TRBJ1-4, with 7 bases matching TRBD1. Germline V gene lookup returns CDR1 LNHDA and CDR2 SQIVND (reference sequence). V was clipped by 1 base and J by 8 bases; unmatched bases: 7. The CDR3 spans 15 residues. CDR3 nucleotides: TGTGCCAGTAGTATAGCGGGGACGACAGGGGAAAAACTGTTTTTT. This encodes CASSIAGTTGEKLFF.

In this sample, this clone turned up once. The rearrangement joins TRBV7-9 to TRBJ2-7; 9 bases align to TRBD2. Germline V gives CDR1 SEHNR, CDR2 FQNEAQ (reference sequence). The CDR3 loop spans 14 amino acids. V gave up 6 bases and J gave up 6 bases; unmatched junction bases: 9. The CDR3 spells CASSSGTSIVEQYF. The DNA for the CDR3 is TGTGCCAGCAGTTCCGGGACTAGCATTGTCGAGCAGTACTTC.

This sequence joins TRBV9 and TRBJ2-1, with 14 bases matching TRBD2. Germline trimming cut 0 bases from V and 2 bases from J; bases unmatched to any gene: 4. The germline gives CDR1 SGDLS, CDR2 YYNGEE. The CDR3 spans 18 residues. CDR3 nucleotide sequence: TGTGCCAGCAGCGTAGAGGGACTAGCGGGAGCCACCTACAATGAGCAGTTCTTC. Amino acids: CASSVEGLAGATYNEQFF.

The chain couples TRBV29-1 to TRBJ2-7; 8 bases are a match to TRBD1. Germline assignment: CDR1 SQVTM and CDR2 ANQGSEA. The J segment lost 5 bases and the V segment lost 4 bases, leaving 7 bases of the junction unmatched. The CDR3 is 13 residues long. The CDR3 coding sequence is TGCAGCGTTGTAGGCAGGGGGCTTCACGAGCAGTACTTC. This gives the protein CSVVGRGLHEQYF.

The sample holds one count of this clone. The V call is TRBV7-3, the J call TRBJ2-1; 11 positions match TRBD2. CDR3 length: 15 amino acids. The V gene's germline CDR1 is SGHTA and CDR2 FQGTGA. Trimming took 6 bases from V and 8 from J; bases not matched to a gene: 9. DNA for the CDR3: TGTGCCAGCAGGCCTACTAGCGGGAGTGAGGATGAGCAGTTCTTC. Protein: CASRPTSGSEDEQFF.